This record looks at one TCR beta chain sequence and its context. This sample is part of a study of blood T cell repertoires in COVID-19. Study details: From T cells, B-cell-depleted T cells, or PBMCs came the material, which was cDNA or gDNA.

Per germline, CDR1 MGHRA and CDR2 YSYEKL. The trim removed 2 bases at V and 4 bases at J, leaving 3 bases unmatched. The CDR3 spans 14 residues. Sequencing was performed with immunoSEQ multiplex PCR; in TCRdb, only in-frame clones are kept and a portion is missing. This sample yields 150,000 to 180,000 clones, of which roughly nine tenths are seen a single time; 0.55% belongs to the top ten. The chain is built from TRBV4-1 and TRBJ1-1; 8 bases match TRBD1. The sequenced sample consisted of peripheral blood. This sequence was found in a man aged 45 to 65 with acute or convalescent COVID-19. As DNA, the CDR3 is TGCGCCAGCAGCCAACAGGGGGCGAGCACTGAAGCTTTCTTT. Translation gives CASSQQGASTEAFF.